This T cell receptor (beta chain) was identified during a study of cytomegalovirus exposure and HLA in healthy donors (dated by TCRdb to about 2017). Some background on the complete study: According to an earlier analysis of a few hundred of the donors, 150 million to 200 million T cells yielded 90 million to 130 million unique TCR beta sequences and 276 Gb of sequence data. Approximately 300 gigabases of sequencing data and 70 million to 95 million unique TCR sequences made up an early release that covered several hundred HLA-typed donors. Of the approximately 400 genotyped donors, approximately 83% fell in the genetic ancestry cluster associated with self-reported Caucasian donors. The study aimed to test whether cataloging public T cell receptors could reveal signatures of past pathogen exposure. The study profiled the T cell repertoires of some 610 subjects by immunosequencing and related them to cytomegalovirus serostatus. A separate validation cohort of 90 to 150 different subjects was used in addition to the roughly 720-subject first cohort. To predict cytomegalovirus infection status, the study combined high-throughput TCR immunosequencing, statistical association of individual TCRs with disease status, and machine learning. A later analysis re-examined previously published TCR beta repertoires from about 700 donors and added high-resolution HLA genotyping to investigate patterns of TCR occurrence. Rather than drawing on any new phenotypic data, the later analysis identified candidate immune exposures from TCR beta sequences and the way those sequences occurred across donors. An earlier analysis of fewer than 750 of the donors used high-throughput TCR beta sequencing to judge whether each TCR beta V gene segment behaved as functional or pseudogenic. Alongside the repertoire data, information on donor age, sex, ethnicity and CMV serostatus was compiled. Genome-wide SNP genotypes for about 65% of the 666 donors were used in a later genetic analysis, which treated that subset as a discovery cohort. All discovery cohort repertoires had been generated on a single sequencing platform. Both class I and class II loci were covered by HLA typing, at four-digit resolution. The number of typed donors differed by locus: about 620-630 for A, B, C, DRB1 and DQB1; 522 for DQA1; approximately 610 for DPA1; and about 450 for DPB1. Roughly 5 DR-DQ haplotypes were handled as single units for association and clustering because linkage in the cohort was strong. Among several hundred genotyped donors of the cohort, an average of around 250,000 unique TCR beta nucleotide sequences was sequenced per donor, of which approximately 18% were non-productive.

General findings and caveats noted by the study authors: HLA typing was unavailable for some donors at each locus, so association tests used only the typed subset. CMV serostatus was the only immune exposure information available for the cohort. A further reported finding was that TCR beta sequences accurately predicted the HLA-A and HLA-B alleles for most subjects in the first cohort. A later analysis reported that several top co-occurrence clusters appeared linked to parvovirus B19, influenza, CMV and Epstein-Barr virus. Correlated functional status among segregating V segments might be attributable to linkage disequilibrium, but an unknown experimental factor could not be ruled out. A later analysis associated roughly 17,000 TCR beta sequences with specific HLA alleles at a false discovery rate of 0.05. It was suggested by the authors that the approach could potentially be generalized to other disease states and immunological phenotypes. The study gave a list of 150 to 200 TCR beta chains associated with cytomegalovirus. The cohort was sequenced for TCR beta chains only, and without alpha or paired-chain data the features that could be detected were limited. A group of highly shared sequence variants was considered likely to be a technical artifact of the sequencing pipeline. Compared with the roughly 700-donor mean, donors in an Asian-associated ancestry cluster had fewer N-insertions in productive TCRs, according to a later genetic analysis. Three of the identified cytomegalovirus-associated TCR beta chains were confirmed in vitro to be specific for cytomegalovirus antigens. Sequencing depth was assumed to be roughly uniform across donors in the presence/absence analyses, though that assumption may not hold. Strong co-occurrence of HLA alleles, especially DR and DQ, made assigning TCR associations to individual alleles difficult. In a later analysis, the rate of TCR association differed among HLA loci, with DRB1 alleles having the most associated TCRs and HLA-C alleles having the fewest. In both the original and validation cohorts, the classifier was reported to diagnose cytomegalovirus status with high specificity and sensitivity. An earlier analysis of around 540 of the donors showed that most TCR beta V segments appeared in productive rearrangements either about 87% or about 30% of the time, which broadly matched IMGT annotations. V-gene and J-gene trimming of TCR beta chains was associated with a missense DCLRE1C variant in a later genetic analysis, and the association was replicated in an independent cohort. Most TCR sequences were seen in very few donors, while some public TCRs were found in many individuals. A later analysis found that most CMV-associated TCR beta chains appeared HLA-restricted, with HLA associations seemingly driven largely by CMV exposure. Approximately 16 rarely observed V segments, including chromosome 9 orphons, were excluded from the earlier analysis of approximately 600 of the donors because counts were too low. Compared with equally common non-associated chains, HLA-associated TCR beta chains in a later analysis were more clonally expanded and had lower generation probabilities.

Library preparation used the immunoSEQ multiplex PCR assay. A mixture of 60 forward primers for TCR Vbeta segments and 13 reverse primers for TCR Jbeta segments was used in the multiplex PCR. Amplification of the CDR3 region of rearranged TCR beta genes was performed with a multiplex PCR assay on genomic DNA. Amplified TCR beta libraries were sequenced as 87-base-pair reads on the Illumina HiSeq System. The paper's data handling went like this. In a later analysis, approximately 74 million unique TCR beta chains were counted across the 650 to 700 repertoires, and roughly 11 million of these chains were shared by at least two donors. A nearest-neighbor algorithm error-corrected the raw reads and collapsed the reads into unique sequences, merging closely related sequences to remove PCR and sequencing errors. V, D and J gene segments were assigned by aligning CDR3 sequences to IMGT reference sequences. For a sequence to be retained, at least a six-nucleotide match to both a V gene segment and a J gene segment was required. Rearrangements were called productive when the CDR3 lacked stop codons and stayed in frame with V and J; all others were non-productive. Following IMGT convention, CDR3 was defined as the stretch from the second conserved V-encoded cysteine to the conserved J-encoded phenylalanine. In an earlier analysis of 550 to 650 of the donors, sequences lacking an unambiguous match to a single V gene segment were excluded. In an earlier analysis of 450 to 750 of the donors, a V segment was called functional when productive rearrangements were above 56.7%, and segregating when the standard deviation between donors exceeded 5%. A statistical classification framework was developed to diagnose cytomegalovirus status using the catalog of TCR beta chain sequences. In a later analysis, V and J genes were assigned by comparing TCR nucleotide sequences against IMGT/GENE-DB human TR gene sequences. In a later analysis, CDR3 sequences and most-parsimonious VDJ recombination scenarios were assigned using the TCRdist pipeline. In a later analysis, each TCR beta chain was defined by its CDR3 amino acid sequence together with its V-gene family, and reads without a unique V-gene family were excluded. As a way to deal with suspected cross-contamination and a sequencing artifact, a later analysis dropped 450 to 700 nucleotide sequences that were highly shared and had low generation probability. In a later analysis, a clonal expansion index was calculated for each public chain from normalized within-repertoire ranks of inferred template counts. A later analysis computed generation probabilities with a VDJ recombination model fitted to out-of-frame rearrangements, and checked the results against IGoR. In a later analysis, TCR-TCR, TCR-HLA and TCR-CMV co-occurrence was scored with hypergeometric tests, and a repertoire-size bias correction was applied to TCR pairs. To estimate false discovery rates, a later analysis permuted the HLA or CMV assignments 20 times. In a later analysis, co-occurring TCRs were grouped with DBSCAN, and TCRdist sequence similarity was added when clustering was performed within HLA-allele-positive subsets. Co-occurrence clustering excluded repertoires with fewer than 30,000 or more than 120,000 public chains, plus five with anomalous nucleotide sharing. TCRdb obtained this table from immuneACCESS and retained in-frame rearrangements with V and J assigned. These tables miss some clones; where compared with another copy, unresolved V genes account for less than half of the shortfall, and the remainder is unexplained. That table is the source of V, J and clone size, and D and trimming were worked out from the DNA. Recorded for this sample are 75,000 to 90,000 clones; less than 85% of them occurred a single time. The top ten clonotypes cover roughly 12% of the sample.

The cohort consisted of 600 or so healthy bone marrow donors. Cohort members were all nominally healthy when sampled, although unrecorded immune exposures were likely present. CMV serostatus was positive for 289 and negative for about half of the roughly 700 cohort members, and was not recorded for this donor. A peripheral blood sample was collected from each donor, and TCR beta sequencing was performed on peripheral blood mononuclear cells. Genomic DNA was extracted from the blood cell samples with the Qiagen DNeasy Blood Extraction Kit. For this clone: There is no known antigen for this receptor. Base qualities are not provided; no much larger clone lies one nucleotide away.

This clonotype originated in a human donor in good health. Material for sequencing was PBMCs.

This receptor has the CDR3 CASGLAGGPETQYF. The nucleotide sequence reads TGCGCCAGCGGACTAGCGGGGGGGCCGGAGACCCAGTACTTC. Recombination linked TRBV10-2 to TRBJ2-5; the junction holds 15 bases that match TRBD2. Spanning cysteine to phenylalanine, the CDR3 consists of 14 amino acids. The read is trimmed to its CDR3 DNA, 42 bases read in frame from base 1. CDR1 WSHSY and CDR2 SAAADI are derived from the germline V gene. V ends up 8 bases short and J 5 bases short, with an unmatched junction base count of 3.